The 22 T cell receptor beta chains in this list originate from one sample, sequenced in a study of early T cells in non-severe SARS-CoV-2 infection (dated by TCRdb to the early 2020s). The library was built by means of 5' RACE. Sequencing used a NextSeq 500. The public reads were run again by TCRdb, first through fastp at Q25 and then through MiXCR, and only productive beta chains were kept. Rows merge per CDR3 protein into single entries with the most common DNA and genes. Across this sample there are 68,000 or so distinct CDR3 sequences, with 10% to 15% seen only once. About 4.7% of the sample rests with the top ten. The sample was whole blood. The receptors shown here come from an adult who was a healthcare worker with PCR-confirmed SARS-CoV-2 infection or an uninfected control (not recorded which).

V gene TRBV7-3 combines with J gene TRBJ1-1, with TRBD1 as a possible D gene (6 bases). Per the germline V gene, CDR1 is SGHTA and CDR2 is FQGTGA. The CDR3 loop spans 13 amino acids. V lost 3 bases, J lost 5 bases, and 10 bases lay in between. The CDR3 protein is CASSFSGDTEAFF. The DNA of the CDR3 is TGTGCCAGCAGCTTTTCAGGGGATACTGAAGCTTTCTTT.

This clonotype was found many times. V usage is TRBV4-1 and J usage is TRBJ1-4, with D hard to call. V was trimmed by 1 base and J by 7 bases, leaving 4 bases between them. Germline CDR1 MGHRA, CDR2 YSYEKL. This CDR3 region has 12 residues. The DNA for the CDR3 is TGCGCCAGCAGCCAAGCCATTGAAAAACTGTTTTTT. Its translation: CASSQAIEKLFF.

As regards this clonotype: One end of the junction fails to match germline, which may point to a read error. The J gene is TRBJ1-2, the V gene TRBV11-2; tentatively, D is TRBD1 (6 bases). Germline V lookup: CDR1 SGHAT, CDR2 FQNNGV. CDR3 length equals 13 residues. The CDR3 sequence: CVSSQDRNYGYTF. The CDR3 DNA reads TGTGTCAGCAGCCAGGACAGAAACTATGGCTACACCTTC. Full variable domain (outside the CDR3, taken from reference TRBV11-2 and TRBJ1-2): EAGVAQSPRYKIIEKRQSVAFWCNPISGHATLYWYQQILGQGPKLLIQFQNNGVVDDSQLPKDRFSAERLKGVDSTLKIQPAKLEDSAVYLCVSSQDRNYGYTFGSGTRLTVV.

The V and J genes are TRBV11-2 and TRBJ1-5; 10 positions agree with TRBD1. The CDR3 covers 17 residues. Trimming took 3 bases from V and 1 from J; bases not matched to a gene: 6. Germline CDR1 is SGHAT and CDR2 is FQNNGV. For the CDR3, the DNA is TGTGCCAGCAGCTTGGGGACAGGGGTGAAAAGCAATCAGCCCCAGCATTTT. It encodes CASSLGTGVKSNQPQHF.

V is TRBV7-9 and J is TRBJ2-7; 9 bases fit TRBD2. V was pared by 5 bases and J by 5 bases, with 10 bases of the junction left unmatched. This CDR3 region has 15 residues. Germline-derived CDR1 and CDR2 are SEHNR and FQNEAQ (reference sequence). CDR3 nucleotides: TGTGCCAGCAGCCCCGGCGGGGGGGGCCTGAACGAGCAGTACTTC. Its protein product is CASSPGGGGLNEQYF.

The chain carries TRBV29-1 and TRBJ2-5; D perhaps matches TRBD1 (6 bases). Germline CDR1 is SQVTM and CDR2 is ANQGSEA. The CDR3 consists of 14 residues. Deletions cut 4 bases from V and 5 bases from J, with 17 bases between. For the CDR3, the DNA is TGCAGCGTTGTATCTCCCAGGGGCGAGGAGACCCAGTACTTC. It codes for CSVVSPRGEETQYF. The full variable domain, completed using reference TRBV29-1 and TRBJ2-5, is SAVISQKPSRDICQRGTSLTIQCQVDSQVTMMFWYRQQPGQSLTLIATANQGSEATYESGFVIDKFPISRPNLTFSTLTVSNMSPEDSSIYLCSVVSPRGEETQYFGPGTRLLVL.

This clonotype appeared many times. This chain connects TRBV4-2 to TRBJ1-1; perhaps TRBD1 as D (6 bases). Germline V CDR1 and CDR2: LGHNA, YNFKEQ. This CDR3 is built from 16 residues. Trimming took 0 bases from V and 1 from J, leaving 12 bases between them. The CDR3 DNA is TGTGCCAGCAGCCAAGATGCCAGGGGATCGAACACTGAAGCTTTCTTT. It translates to CASSQDARGSNTEAFF.

This clonotype has more than one count but fewer than ten. The chain uses TRBV20-1 and TRBJ2-6; D gene uncertain. CDR1 is DFQATT, CDR2 SNEGSKA, per germline (reference sequence). The CDR3 is 11 residues long. With 5 bases removed from V and 7 bases from J, the gap between germline ends came to 6 bases. The CDR3 DNA is TGCAGTGCTGTGGGAGCCAACGTCCTGACTTTC. Its protein product is CSAVGANVLTF.

This clonotype was detected ten times or more. This chain's CDR3 is CASSKPFGGQGTQYF. CDR3 bases: TGCGCCAGCAGCAAACCGTTCGGTGGTCAGGGGACCCAGTACTTC. The chain is built from TRBV4-1 and TRBJ2-5; TRBD1 might be the D (5 bases). This CDR3 comprises 15 residues. Looked up from germline, CDR1 is MGHRA and CDR2 is YSYEKL. The V end lost 5 bases, the J end lost 7 bases, and 20 bases lay between the germline ends.

Ten or more counts support this clonotype. The CDR3 loop reads CANGGQNTGELFF. The CDR3 coding sequence is TGTGCCAATGGGGGGCAGAACACCGGGGAGCTGTTTTTT. The chain recombines TRBV12-5 with TRBJ2-2; the D call may be TRBD1 or TRBD2 (6 bases each). This CDR3 has 13 residues. The germline V gene has CDR1 LGHNT and CDR2 FRNRAP.

The chain uses TRBV5-4 and TRBJ2-5; the D gene is possibly TRBD1 (5 bases). V gave up 1 base and J gave up 4 bases, with 8 bases separating them. Germline values: CDR1 SGHNT, CDR2 YYREEE (reference sequence). There are 13 residues in the CDR3. Here the CDR3 DNA reads TGTGCCAGCAGCTTGACAGGTACAGAGACCCAGTACTTC. It encodes CASSLTGTETQYF.

The chain employs TRBV20-1 and TRBJ1-2; D not resolved. This CDR3 has 13 residues. Germline CDR1 is DFQATT and CDR2 is SNEGSKA (reference sequence). Trimming stripped 3 bases from V and 8 bases from J, with 16 bases between. This chain's CDR3 is CSARRIASGGYTF. For the CDR3, the DNA is TGCAGTGCTAGGAGGATCGCGTCTGGGGGCTACACCTTC.

The rearrangement joins TRBV4-2 to TRBJ1-3; TRBD1 aligns across 8 bases. The CDR3 extends over 15 amino acids. Germline CDR1 and CDR2: LGHNA and YNFKEQ. Trimming took 0 bases from V and 5 from J; bases not matched to a gene: 3. Here the CDR3 reads CASSQERDRRNTIYF. CDR3 bases: TGTGCCAGCAGCCAAGAACGGGACAGGAGAAACACCATATATTTT.

This clonotype was detected many times. V and J are TRBV5-6 and TRBJ1-2, with 7 bases aligning to TRBD1. The CDR3 has 14 residues. J gave up 8 bases and V 3 bases, and 10 bases lay outside the gene matches. CDR1 and CDR2 (germline): SGHDT, YYEEEE. The DNA for the CDR3 is TGTGCCAGCAGCTCGACAGGGATGGTATACGGCTACACCTTC. It translates to CASSSTGMVYGYTF.

The chain carries TRBV18 and TRBJ2-7; 12 positions agree with TRBD2. Germline-derived CDR1 and CDR2 are KGHSH and LQKENI. With V trimmed by 2 bases and J by 4 bases, 6 bases remained unmatched. CDR3 length: 16 residues. CDR3 DNA sequence: TGTGCCAGCTCACCAGGGCGAACTAGCGGGGGGTACGAGCAGTACTTC. As protein: CASSPGRTSGGYEQYF.

This clonotype was seen repeatedly, ten times or more. The V gene is TRBV3-1, the J gene TRBJ1-5; D unresolved. The CDR3 consists of 14 residues. Trimming pared 3 bases from V and 5 bases from J, leaving 11 bases between. CDR1 and CDR2 (germline): LGHDT, YNNKEL (reference sequence). The CDR3 coding sequence is TGTGCCAGCAGCCATGCCCAGAGAGATCAGCCCCAGCATTTT. Translating gives CASSHAQRDQPQHF.

This clonotype was counted at least ten times. The chain combines TRBV21-1 with TRBJ2-7; TRBD1 reflects the table's D call only, with no check against the DNA. TRBV21-1 is marked as a pseudogene. This CDR3 is built from 14 residues. This CDR3 is CASSKGQGTYEQYF. The CDR3 DNA reads TGTGCCAGCAGCAAAGGACAGGGCACCTACGAGCAGTACTTC.

This clonotype was seen a few times. The V and J genes are TRBV30 and TRBJ1-5; weak D call: TRBD1 (5 bases). V lost 0 bases and J lost 5, with 8 bases in between. Per the germline V gene, CDR1 is GTSNPN and CDR2 is SVGIG (reference sequence). This CDR3 spans 13 amino acids. The CDR3 loop reads CAWSVRGDQPQHF. Written as DNA, the CDR3 is TGTGCCTGGAGTGTACGAGGGGATCAGCCCCAGCATTTT. Together with reference TRBV30 and TRBJ1-5, the CDR3 gives the full variable domain: SQTIHQWPATLVQPVGSPLSLECTVEGTSNPNLYWYRQAAGRGLQLLFYSVGIGQISSEVPQNLSASRPQDRQFILSSKKLLLSDSGFYLCAWSVRGDQPQHFGDGTRLSIL.

This chain uses TRBV7-9 with TRBJ2-3, with D possibly matching TRBD1 (6 bases). The CDR3 is made up of 15 amino acids. Trimming stripped 3 bases from V and 3 bases from J, with 13 bases between. Germline V gene data show CDR1 as SEHNR and CDR2 as FQNEAQ (reference sequence). The CDR3 loop is CASSFKLTGTDTQYF. The DNA of the CDR3 is TGTGCCAGCAGCTTCAAATTAACAGGGACAGATACGCAGTATTTT.

This clonotype was recorded a few times. Here the CDR3 DNA reads TGTGCCAGCAGCTTAGGGGACACCGCAACTAATGAAAAACTGTTTTTT. Encoded protein: CASSLGDTATNEKLFF. The genes are TRBV7-8 and TRBJ1-4; maybe TRBD1 (6 bases). The CDR3 consists of 16 residues. V lost 1 base, J lost 0 bases, and 9 bases lay in between. Per germline, CDR1 SGHVS and CDR2 FQNEAQ.

The rearrangement uses TRBV29-1 and TRBJ1-2; D is undetermined. Germline loops: CDR1 SQVTM, CDR2 ANQGSEA. The V gene lost 2 bases and the J gene lost 12 bases, with 4 bases spanning the gap. The CDR3 runs 8 residues. The CDR3 reads CSVEPDTF. The CDR3 DNA reads as TGCAGCGTTGAACCCGACACCTTC.

The rearrangement joins TRBV6-6 to TRBJ2-6, with D uncertain. The CDR3 length is 18 residues. The V and J ends lost 2 bases and 2 bases respectively, with 16 bases between them. Germline CDR1 is MNHNY and CDR2 is SVGAGI (reference sequence). The CDR3 sequence is CASSYPSVSDAGANVLTF. CDR3 in DNA: TGTGCCAGCAGTTACCCGTCGGTCTCAGATGCTGGGGCCAACGTCCTGACTTTC.